Listed here are 5 T cell receptor beta chains from one sample, sequenced in a study of blood T cell repertoires in COVID-19. Assay used: immunoSEQ multiplex PCR; TCRdb lists only in-frame clones, some missing. The sample carries approximately 130,000 clones, over 75% recorded once. Sequenced sample: peripheral blood. The receptors come from a man in his 60s with acute or convalescent COVID-19.

The J gene is TRBJ1-1, the V gene TRBV5-1; no reliable D call. The germline gives CDR1 SGHRS, CDR2 YFSETQ. The CDR3 is 16 residues long. With 0 bases removed from V and 2 bases from J, the gap between germline ends came to 14 bases. Here the CDR3 reads CASSLGSVGDNTEAFF. The CDR3 DNA reads TGCGCCAGCAGCTTGGGATCGGTAGGAGACAACACTGAAGCTTTCTTT.

This clone has a handful of counts. The V and J genes are TRBV9 and TRBJ1-6, with D hard to call. CDR3 length: 12 residues. Germline CDR1 reads SGDLS; CDR2 reads YYNGEE. V lost 7 bases and J lost 7, with 9 bases in between. The CDR3 nucleotides are TGTGCCAGCCGGGCGGGGAATTCACCCCTCCACTTT. The encoded protein is CASRAGNSPLHF.

This rearrangement joins TRBV9 to TRBJ1-2; 8 bases match TRBD1. The CDR3 sequence is 14 residues long. The germline CDR1 and CDR2 sequences are SGDLS and YYNGEE. The V gene end was trimmed by 4 bases and the J gene end by 8 bases; junction bases not matched to a gene: 10. Here the CDR3 reads CASSPPTGASGYTF. The CDR3 DNA reads as TGTGCCAGCAGCCCCCCGACAGGGGCCTCCGGCTACACCTTC. The full variable domain, its missing parts supplied by reference TRBV9 and TRBJ1-2, is DSGVTQTPKHLITATGQRVTLRCSPRSGDLSVYWYQQSLDQGLQFLIQYYNGEERAKGNILERFSAQQFPDLHSELNLSSLELGDSALYFCASSPPTGASGYTFGSGTRLTVV.

The chain links TRBV10-3 to TRBJ2-1; weak D call: TRBD2 (6 bases). CDR1 is ENHRY and CDR2 is SYGVKD in the germline V gene. The CDR3 extends over 13 amino acids. The V end was cut by 4 bases, the J end by 8 bases, with 12 bases between. This chain's CDR3 is CAISAPSSDEQFF. DNA of the CDR3: TGTGCCATCAGTGCCCCTTCTAGCGATGAGCAGTTCTTC.

As DNA, the CDR3 is TGTGCCAGCAGCACCACGGGACTAGTTGGCGGGGAGCTGTTTTTT. Encoded protein: CASSTTGLVGGELFF. The chain employs TRBV7-3 and TRBJ2-2; 8 bases are a match to TRBD2. The germline gives CDR1 SGHTA, CDR2 FQGTGA. The CDR3 totals 15 residues. The ends lost 5 bases at V and 7 bases at J; junction bases unmatched: 9.